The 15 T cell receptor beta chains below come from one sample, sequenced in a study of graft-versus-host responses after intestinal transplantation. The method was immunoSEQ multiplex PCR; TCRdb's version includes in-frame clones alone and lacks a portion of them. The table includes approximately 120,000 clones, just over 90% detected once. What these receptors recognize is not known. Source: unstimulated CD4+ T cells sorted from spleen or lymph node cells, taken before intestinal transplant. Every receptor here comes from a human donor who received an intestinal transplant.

The CDR3 DNA is TGTGCCAGCAGCTTTCTAGGACAGGGGTTCTCTGGAAACACCATATATTTT. Residues: CASSFLGQGFSGNTIYF. The gene calls are TRBV5-6 and TRBJ1-3; 9 bases are shared with TRBD1. This CDR3 region has 17 residues. Per the germline V gene, CDR1 is SGHDT and CDR2 is YYEEEE. J gave up 0 bases and V 2 bases, and 6 bases lay outside the gene matches.

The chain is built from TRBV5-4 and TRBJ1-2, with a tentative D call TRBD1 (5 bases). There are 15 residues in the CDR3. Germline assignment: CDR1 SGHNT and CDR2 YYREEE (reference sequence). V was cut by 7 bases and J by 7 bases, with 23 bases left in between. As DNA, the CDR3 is TGTGCCAGCCACCTCGGGACTAGAGACCTGATTGGCTACACCTTC. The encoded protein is CASHLGTRDLIGYTF.

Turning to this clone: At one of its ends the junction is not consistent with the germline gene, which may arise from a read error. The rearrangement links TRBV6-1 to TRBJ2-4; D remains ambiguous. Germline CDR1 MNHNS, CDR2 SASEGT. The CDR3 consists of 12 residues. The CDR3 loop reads CAGSDGSNIQYF. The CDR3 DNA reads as TGTGCCGGCAGTGACGGATCAAACATTCAGTACTTC.

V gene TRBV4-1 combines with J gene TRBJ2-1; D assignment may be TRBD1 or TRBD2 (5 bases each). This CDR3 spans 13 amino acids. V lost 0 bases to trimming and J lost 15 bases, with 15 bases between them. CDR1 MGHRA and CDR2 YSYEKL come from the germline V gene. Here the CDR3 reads CASSQDRRGRSFF. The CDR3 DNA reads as TGCGCCAGCAGCCAAGATCGTCGGGGCCGTTCGTTCTTC.

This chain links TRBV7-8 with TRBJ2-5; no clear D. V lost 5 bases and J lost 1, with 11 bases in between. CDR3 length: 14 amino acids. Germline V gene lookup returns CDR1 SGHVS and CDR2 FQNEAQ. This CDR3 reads CASSPRRFQETQYF. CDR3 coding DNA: TGTGCCAGCAGCCCGAGACGGTTCCAAGAGACCCAGTACTTC.

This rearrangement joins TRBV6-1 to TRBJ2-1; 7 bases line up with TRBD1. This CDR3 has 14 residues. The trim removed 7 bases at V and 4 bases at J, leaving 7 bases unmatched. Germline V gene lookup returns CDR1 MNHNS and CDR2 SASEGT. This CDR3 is CASTPGDSYNEQFF. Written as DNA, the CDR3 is TGTGCCAGCACCCCCGGGGACAGTTACAATGAGCAGTTCTTC.

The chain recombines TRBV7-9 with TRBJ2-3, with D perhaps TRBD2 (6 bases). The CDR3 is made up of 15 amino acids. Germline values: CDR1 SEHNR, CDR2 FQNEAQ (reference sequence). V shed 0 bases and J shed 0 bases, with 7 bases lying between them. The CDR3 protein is CASSLALASTDTQYF. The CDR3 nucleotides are TGTGCCAGCAGCTTAGCACTAGCTAGCACAGATACGCAGTATTTT.

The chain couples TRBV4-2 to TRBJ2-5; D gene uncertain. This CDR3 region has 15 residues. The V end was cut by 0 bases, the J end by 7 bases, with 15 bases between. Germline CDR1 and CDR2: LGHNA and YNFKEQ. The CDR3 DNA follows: TGTGCCAGCAGCCAAGATATCCCATCCGAAGGGACCCAGTACTTC. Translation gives CASSQDIPSEGTQYF.

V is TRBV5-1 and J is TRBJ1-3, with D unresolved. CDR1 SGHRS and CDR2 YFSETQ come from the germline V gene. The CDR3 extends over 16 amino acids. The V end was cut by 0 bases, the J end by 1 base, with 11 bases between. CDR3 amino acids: CASSLGQVWSGNTIYF. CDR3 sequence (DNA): TGCGCCAGCAGCTTGGGCCAGGTATGGTCTGGAAACACCATATATTTT.

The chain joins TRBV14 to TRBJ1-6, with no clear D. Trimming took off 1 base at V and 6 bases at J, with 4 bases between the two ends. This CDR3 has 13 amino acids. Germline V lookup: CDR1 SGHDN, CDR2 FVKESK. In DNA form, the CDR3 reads TGTGCCAGCAGCCAAGGATCTAATTCACCCCTCCACTTT. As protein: CASSQGSNSPLHF.

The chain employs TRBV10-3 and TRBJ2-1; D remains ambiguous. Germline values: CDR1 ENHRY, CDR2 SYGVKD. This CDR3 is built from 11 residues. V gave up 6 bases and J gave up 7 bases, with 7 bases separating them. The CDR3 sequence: CAIRDLNEQFF. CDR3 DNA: TGTGCCATCAGGGATCTAAATGAGCAGTTCTTC.

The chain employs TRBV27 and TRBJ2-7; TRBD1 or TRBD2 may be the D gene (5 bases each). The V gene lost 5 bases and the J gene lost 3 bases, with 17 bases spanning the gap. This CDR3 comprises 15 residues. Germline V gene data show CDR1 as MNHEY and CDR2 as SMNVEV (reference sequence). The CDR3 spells CASSLKPGRLYEQYF. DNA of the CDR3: TGTGCCAGCAGTCTGAAACCGGGACGGCTCTACGAGCAGTACTTC.

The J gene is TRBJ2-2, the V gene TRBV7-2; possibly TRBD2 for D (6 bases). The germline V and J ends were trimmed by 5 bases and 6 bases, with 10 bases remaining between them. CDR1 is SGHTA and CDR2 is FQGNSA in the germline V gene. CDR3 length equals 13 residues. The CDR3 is CASSRLDAGELFF. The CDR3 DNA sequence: TGTGCCAGCAGCCGACTAGACGCCGGGGAGCTGTTTTTT.

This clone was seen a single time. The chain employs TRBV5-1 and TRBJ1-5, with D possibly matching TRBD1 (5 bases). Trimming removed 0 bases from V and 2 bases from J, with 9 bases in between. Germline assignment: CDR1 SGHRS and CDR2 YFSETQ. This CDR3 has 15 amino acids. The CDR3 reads CASSLGGTGNQPQHF. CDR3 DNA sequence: TGCGCCAGCAGCTTGGGGGGGACGGGCAATCAGCCCCAGCATTTT.

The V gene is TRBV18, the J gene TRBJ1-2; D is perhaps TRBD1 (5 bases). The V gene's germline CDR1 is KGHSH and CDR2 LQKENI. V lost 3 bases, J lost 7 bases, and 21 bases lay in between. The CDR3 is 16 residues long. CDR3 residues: CASSPWDSTSGGGYTF. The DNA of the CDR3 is TGTGCCAGCTCACCTTGGGACTCCACCTCTGGGGGTGGCTACACCTTC.